These 19 T cell receptor beta chains originate from one sample sequenced in a study of T cell repertoires in cytomegalovirus infection. The antigens for these receptors are not known. TCRdb reprocessed the reads via MiXCR and lists one record per CDR3 protein. The data hold around 570,000 distinct CDR3 sequences, with roughly 43% observed a single time. Sample: cultured PBMCs, taken from culture after CMV antigen stimulation. Receptors originate from a human donor in good health (CMV status not recorded). Some clones in this sample may be carry-over from other donors' samples.

This clonotype showed up just a few times. The chain employs TRBV6-1 and TRBJ2-1, with TRBD2 identical over 13 bases. The CDR3 has 19 residues. J lost 0 bases, V lost 6 bases, and 11 bases had no gene match. Germline CDR1 MNHNS, CDR2 SASEGT. The CDR3 region has the DNA TGTGCCAGCAGCAGACTAGCGGGGGGCCTTACGAGCTCCTACAATGAGCAGTTCTTC. It codes for CASSRLAGGLTSSYNEQFF.

This clonotype was detected only a few times. V gene TRBV6-5 combines with J gene TRBJ2-3; D call uncertain. The length of the CDR3 is 12 residues. The V and J ends lost 6 bases and 5 bases respectively, with 9 bases between them. The V gene's germline CDR1 is MNHEY and CDR2 SVGAGI. The CDR3 sequence is CASSQVGDTQYF. DNA for the CDR3: TGTGCCAGCAGCCAGGTCGGAGATACGCAGTATTTT.

This sequence joins TRBV12-3 or TRBV12-4 and TRBJ2-1; D is unclear. V was shortened by 7 bases and J by 2 bases, with 15 bases between the two germline ends. The CDR3 length is 15 residues. The CDR3 here is CASTWTAPAYNEQFF. The CDR3 region has the DNA TGTGCCAGCACCTGGACGGCGCCGGCCTACAATGAGCAGTTCTTC.

The chain carries TRBV5-8 and TRBJ1-5; 7 bases are shared with TRBD1. CDR3 length equals 16 residues. Per the germline V gene, CDR1 is SGHTS and CDR2 is YDEGEE. V was clipped by 0 bases and J by 4 bases; unmatched bases: 7. The CDR3 DNA is TGTGCCAGCAGCTTGGGGACAGGTTGGGGAAATCAGCCCCAGCATTTT. Its protein is CASSLGTGWGNQPQHF.

This chain uses TRBV7-6 with TRBJ2-7; D is unresolved. V lost 2 bases to trimming and J lost 5 bases, with 13 bases between them. This CDR3 contains 14 residues. Germline V gene data show CDR1 as SGHVS and CDR2 as FNYEAQ. The CDR3 loop reads CASSLMTPEHEQYF. The CDR3 bases are TGTGCCAGCAGCTTAATGACGCCCGAGCACGAGCAGTACTTC.

The chain carries TRBV6-5 and TRBJ2-6, with D possibly TRBD1 on 6 matching bases. Trimming removed 5 bases from V and 2 bases from J, with 10 bases in between. Germline V gene lookup returns CDR1 MNHEY and CDR2 SVGAGI. The CDR3 spans 15 residues. The DNA of the CDR3 is TGTGCCAGCAGTATCGAGGGGGCTGGGGCCAACGTCCTGACTTTC. Amino acid sequence: CASSIEGAGANVLTF.

The table lists this clonotype with many counts. The V and J genes are TRBV6-2 or TRBV6-3 and TRBJ2-3; D gene ambiguous. Trimming pared 5 bases from V and 5 bases from J, leaving 5 bases between. Germline CDR1 and CDR2: MNHEY and SVGEGT. This CDR3 comprises 11 residues. Here the CDR3 reads CASSRRDTQYF. The CDR3 DNA is TGTGCCAGCAGTCGGAGAGATACGCAGTATTTT.

The CDR3: CASSSKGTGGSETQYF. The CDR3 DNA follows: TGTGCCAGCAGCTCAAAAGGGACAGGGGGATCAGAGACCCAGTACTTC. The chain has TRBV5-8 and TRBJ2-5; 11 bases agree with TRBD1. Germline loops: CDR1 SGHTS, CDR2 YDEGEE. V was pared by 3 bases and J by 4 bases, with 8 bases of the junction left unmatched. This CDR3 is built from 16 residues.

The rearrangement uses TRBV12-3 or TRBV12-4 and TRBJ2-7; the D is unclear. Deletions cut 5 bases from V and 1 base from J, with 15 bases between. CDR3 length: 15 residues. The CDR3 here is CASSTLSRWSYEQYF. In nucleotides, the CDR3 is TGTGCCAGCAGTACCCTGAGTCGTTGGTCCTACGAGCAGTACTTC.

The chain links TRBV5-4 to TRBJ2-7; D is possibly TRBD1 (5 bases). V lost 5 bases and J 2 bases, leaving 14 bases between the germline ends. CDR3 length: 14 amino acids. CDR1 and CDR2 (germline): SGHNT, YYREEE (reference sequence). Here the CDR3 reads CASRRRGQAYEQYF. The CDR3, as DNA: TGTGCCAGCAGGAGAAGGGGTCAAGCCTACGAGCAGTACTTC. Looking up the rest from reference TRBV5-4 and TRBJ2-7 gives the full variable domain: ETGVTQSPTHLIKTRGQQVTLRCSSQSGHNTVSWYQQALGQGPQFIFQYYREEENGRGNFPPRFSGLQFPNYSSELNVNALELDDSALYLCASRRRGQAYEQYFGPGTRLTVT.

V and J are TRBV11-2 and TRBJ2-3, with D possibly TRBD1 on 5 matching bases. The CDR3 spans 16 residues. The V gene lost 0 bases and the J gene lost 1 base, with 11 bases spanning the gap. Germline loops: CDR1 SGHAT, CDR2 FQNNGV. CDR3 protein: CASSLEGERRTDTQYF. CDR3 DNA sequence: TGTGCCAGCAGCTTAGAAGGGGAACGTCGCACAGATACGCAGTATTTT.

This clonotype was seen a handful of times. The chain recombines TRBV7-2 with TRBJ2-5; the match to TRBD2 covers 11 bases. Germline loops: CDR1 SGHTA, CDR2 FQGNSA. The CDR3 runs 14 residues. V trimming: 4 bases; J trimming: 5 bases; junction bases outside the gene matches: 3. The CDR3 coding sequence is TGTGCCAGCAGCTCGGCTAGCGGGGGGGAGACCCAGTACTTC. The encoded protein is CASSSASGGETQYF.

The chain combines TRBV20-1 with TRBJ2-3; D possibly corresponds to TRBD2 (5 bases). CDR3 size: 13 residues. Trimming removed 6 bases from V and 2 bases from J, with 12 bases in between. Germline V gene data show CDR1 as DFQATT and CDR2 as SNEGSKA (reference sequence). As DNA, the CDR3 is TGCAGTGCCAGGAGCGGCTCCACAGATACGCAGTATTTT. Residues: CSARSGSTDTQYF.

The rearrangement joins TRBV7-3 to TRBJ1-5; 7 positions match TRBD1. Looked up from germline, CDR1 is SGHTA and CDR2 is FQGTGA. V was pared by 7 bases and J by 6 bases, with 6 bases of the junction left unmatched. CDR3 length: 13 amino acids. CDR3 bases: TGTGCCAGCACCTCGGGGGACAGTCAGCCCCAGCATTTT. The encoded protein is CASTSGDSQPQHF.

The chain carries TRBV12-5 and TRBJ2-7, with 9 bases aligning to TRBD2. This CDR3 is built from 16 residues. The V segment lost 0 bases and the J segment 5 bases; nucleotides outside the gene matches: 8. The germline CDR1 and CDR2 sequences are LGHNT and FRNRAP. CDR3 residues: CASGLVLSSGSHEQYF. The DNA for the CDR3 is TGTGCTAGTGGTTTGGTACTGAGTAGCGGGAGCCACGAGCAGTACTTC. The variable domain in full, with the rest retrieved from reference TRBV12-5 and TRBJ2-7, is DARVTQTPRHKVTEMGQEVTMRCQPILGHNTVFWYRQTMMQGLELLAYFRNRAPLDDSGMPKDRFSAEMPDATLATLKIQPSEPRDSAVYFCASGLVLSSGSHEQYFGPGTRLTVT.

This clonotype was recorded a few times. This sequence joins TRBV6-1 and TRBJ2-6; 10 bases are shared with TRBD1. The germline V gene has CDR1 MNHNS and CDR2 SASEGT. This CDR3 has 17 residues. V gave up 6 bases and J gave up 3 bases; unmatched junction bases: 8. The CDR3: CASRPGQGFHGANVLTF. CDR3 DNA: TGTGCCAGCAGACCGGGACAGGGGTTCCATGGGGCCAACGTCCTGACTTTC.

V and J are TRBV7-9 and TRBJ2-1, with D maybe TRBD1 (6 bases). Germline V gene lookup returns CDR1 SEHNR and CDR2 FQNEAQ (reference sequence). V lost 2 bases to trimming and J lost 8 bases, with 13 bases between them. This CDR3 is built from 14 residues. CDR3 region: CASSLRQVVHEQFF. CDR3 nucleotide sequence: TGTGCCAGCAGCTTAAGACAGGTAGTTCATGAGCAGTTCTTC.

CDR3 loop: CASSPGLKTNTGELFF. The CDR3 coding sequence is TGTGCCAGCAGCCCAGGGCTTAAGACGAACACCGGGGAGCTGTTTTTT. This chain uses TRBV7-6 with TRBJ2-2, with D tentatively TRBD1 (5 bases). Germline CDR1 reads SGHVS; CDR2 reads FNYEAQ. The V gene lost 5 bases and the J gene lost 0 bases, with 13 bases spanning the gap. The length of the CDR3 is 16 residues.

This clonotype was counted a few times. This sequence joins TRBV7-2 and TRBJ1-1; D uncertain. The V gene's germline CDR1 is SGHTA and CDR2 FQGNSA. V lost 5 bases, J lost 0 bases, and 7 bases lay in between. This CDR3 spans 13 amino acids. This CDR3 reads CASSALVNTEAFF. CDR3 DNA sequence: TGTGCCAGCAGCGCCCTCGTGAACACTGAAGCTTTCTTT.